The 3 T cell receptor beta chains listed next were all sequenced from one sample in a study of radiotherapy plus CTLA-4 blockade in lung cancer. Libraries were prepared by immunoSEQ multiplex PCR; TCRdb keeps only in-frame clonotypes and omits some of them. The sample lists roughly 48,000 clones; around 69% were seen once. The sequenced sample was peripheral blood, obtained from a patient treated with radiotherapy plus ipilimumab. The source is a human donor with non-small cell lung cancer who had stable disease on radiotherapy plus ipilimumab.

This clone was counted a few times. The J gene is TRBJ1-1, the V gene TRBV4-1; a weak D match, TRBD1 (5 bases). Per the germline V gene, CDR1 is MGHRA and CDR2 is YSYEKL. CDR3 size: 16 residues. V was shortened by 0 bases and J by 1 base, with 12 bases between the two germline ends. This CDR3 reads CASSQDGGEGNTEAFF. CDR3 nucleotides: TGCGCCAGCAGCCAAGATGGAGGGGAGGGGAACACTGAAGCTTTCTTT.

A word on this clone: It differs at one base from a far larger clone, so likely a read error. Other DNA sequences from this sample encode an identical CDR3 as well. V gene TRBV5-6 combines with J gene TRBJ1-4; unclear D gene. V dropped 4 bases and J dropped 7 bases, with 17 bases sitting between them. This CDR3 is built from 15 residues. CDR1 SGHDT and CDR2 YYEEEE come from the germline V gene. CDR3 amino acids: CASSPWTVWGEKLFF. CDR3 bases: TGTGCCAGCAGCCCGTGGACGGTCTGGGGTGAAAAACTGTTTTTT.

The chain links TRBV7-5 to TRBJ2-6; the listed D gene, TRBD1, was not tested against the DNA. TRBV7-5 is a known pseudogene. The CDR3 is made up of 13 amino acids. The CDR3 protein is CASRQSRANVLTF. In DNA, the CDR3 is TGTGCCAGTAGACAAAGTCGGGCCAACGTCCTGACTTTC.